The text below deals with one T cell receptor beta chain. This sample is drawn from a study of blood T cell repertoires in COVID-19. Study details: Samples came from the United States, Italy and Spain, spanning acute and convalescent COVID-19. T cells, B-cell-depleted T cells, or PBMCs provided the cDNA or gDNA that served as material.

Germline V gene sequence: CDR1 SGHVS, CDR2 FQNEAQ. The CDR3 sequence is 14 residues long. With 5 bases clipped from V and 5 bases from J, the junction kept 7 bases outside the gene matches. In the source study's methods: Amplification of reference gene primers was used by the study to estimate nucleated cell counts. Some clones are missing from TCRdb's copy, which holds only in-frame ones; the method was immunoSEQ multiplex PCR. That table is the source of V, J and clone size, and D and trimming were worked out from the DNA. The sample carries over 90,000 clones, about 89% recorded once. The TCR sequence derives from a human donor in a cohort sampled during active COVID-19. The sequenced material came from peripheral blood. The rearrangement links TRBV7-8 to TRBJ2-5; 8 positions match TRBD1. The CDR3 spells CASSRQGAYETQYF. The CDR3 DNA reads TGTGCCAGCAGCCGCCAGGGGGCGTATGAGACCCAGTACTTC. The full variable domain, rest sourced from reference TRBV7-8 and TRBJ2-5, is GAGVSQSPRYKVAKRGQDVALRCDPISGHVSLFWYQQALGQGPEFLTYFQNEAQLDKSGLPSDRFFAERPEGSVSTLKIQRTQQEDSAVYLCASSRQGAYETQYFGPGTRLLVL.